This TCR beta chain was observed in a study of T cells expressing NK-cell markers. About the research overall: Repertoires of TCR beta were obtained from T cells sorted as CD3+CD56+NKG2C+, CD3+CD56+NKG2C- and CD3+CD56-NKG2C+. HCMV serostatus: seven of eight sequenced donors positive, one negative.

The germline gives CDR1 LGHNA, CDR2 YSLEER. The CDR3 extends over 16 amino acids. TCRdb re-called the 5' RACE reads; every CDR3 protein appears as one record, without DNA. This sample's clone table lists some 450,000 distinct CDR3 sequences. This TCR was recovered from a woman aged 18 to 75 in good health. The sequenced material came from blood T cells: a sorted CD56 or NKG2C T cell subset, CD4+ or CD8+ T cells, or bulk PBMC T cells (not recorded which). This sequence joins TRBV4-3 and TRBJ2-1; without DNA, the TCRdb call of TRBD1 cannot be checked. The CDR3 region is CASSHFGTSSDNEQFF.